The next 27 T cell receptor beta chains were all read from a single sample in a study of OX40 agonist ivuxolimab in advanced cancers. Assay: immunoSEQ multiplex PCR; the TCRdb copy retains only in-frame clones and omits some. The data hold about 90,000 clones, with roughly 93% observed a single time. Sequences were derived from CD4+ or CD8+ T cells sorted from blood, sampled in a trial of the OX40 agonist ivuxolimab. These receptors originate from an adult with an advanced solid tumor such as melanoma, head and neck, liver or kidney cancer.

This sequence joins TRBV5-8 and TRBJ2-2; 7 bases are shared with TRBD1. The CDR3 has 16 amino acids. The V gene's germline CDR1 is SGHTS and CDR2 YDEGEE. V trimming: 4 bases; J trimming: 0 bases; junction bases outside the gene matches: 6. The CDR3 DNA sequence: TGTGCCAGCAGCGTTCCGGGACAGACGAACACCGGGGAGCTGTTTTTT. It specifies CASSVPGQTNTGELFF.

The rearrangement uses TRBV19 and TRBJ2-3, with 11 bases identical to TRBD2. V was pared by 5 bases and J by 4 bases, with 5 bases of the junction left unmatched. The germline gives CDR1 LNHDA, CDR2 SQIVND (reference sequence). The CDR3 totals 15 residues. CDR3: CASSRTSGSADTQYF. The CDR3 nucleotides read TGTGCCAGTAGTCGAACTAGCGGGAGCGCAGATACGCAGTATTTT. The variable domain in full, completed from reference TRBV19 and TRBJ2-3, reads DGGITQSPKYLFRKEGQNVTLSCEQNLNHDAMYWYRQDPGQGLRLIYYSQIVNDFQKGDIAEGYSVSREKKESFPLTVTSAQKNPTAFYLCASSRTSGSADTQYFGPGTRLTVL.

The rearrangement uses TRBV29-1 and TRBJ1-1, with D maybe TRBD1 (5 bases). This CDR3 spans 12 amino acids. Trimming removed 7 bases at V and 1 base at J, with 10 bases between. The V gene's germline CDR1 is SQVTM and CDR2 ANQGSEA. The CDR3 is CSDKTANTEAFF. The CDR3 coding sequence is TGCAGCGATAAGACAGCGAACACTGAAGCTTTCTTT. Looking up the rest from reference TRBV29-1 and TRBJ1-1 gives the full variable domain: SAVISQKPSRDICQRGTSLTIQCQVDSQVTMMFWYRQQPGQSLTLIATANQGSEATYESGFVIDKFPISRPNLTFSTLTVSNMSPEDSSIYLCSDKTANTEAFFGQGTRLTVV.

This chain uses TRBV5-1 with TRBJ2-2, with unresolved D. There are 14 residues in the CDR3. Trimming took off 1 base at V and 1 base at J, with 5 bases between the two ends. CDR1 is SGHRS and CDR2 is YFSETQ in the germline V gene. The CDR3: CASSLTVNTGELFF. The CDR3 DNA sequence: TGCGCCAGCAGCTTGACCGTGAACACCGGGGAGCTGTTTTTT.

The chain links TRBV18 to TRBJ2-7; 7 bases are shared with TRBD1. This CDR3 is built from 13 residues. Germline CDR1 KGHSH, CDR2 LQKENI. The junction had 5 bases not matched to a gene; V was cut back by 6 bases and J by 3 bases. CDR3 DNA sequence: TGTGCCAGCTCGCCGGGGACAGTCTACGAGCAGTACTTC. Its protein is CASSPGTVYEQYF.

The CDR3 DNA reads as TGCAGCGTTGACCCTTCAGACAGGGGGAACACCGGGGAGCTGTTTTTT. Its protein product is CSVDPSDRGNTGELFF. The chain couples TRBV29-1 to TRBJ2-2; 8 positions match TRBD1. From germline, CDR1 is SQVTM and CDR2 ANQGSEA. CDR3 length: 16 amino acids. V lost 3 bases, J lost 1 base, and 7 bases stayed unmatched.

This sequence joins TRBV19 and TRBJ1-5, with D unclear. V dropped 6 bases and J dropped 0 bases, with 15 bases sitting between them. Per the germline V gene, CDR1 is LNHDA and CDR2 is SQIVND (reference sequence). The CDR3 is 16 amino acids. CDR3 in amino acids: CASRRVTGNSNQPQHF. The DNA of the CDR3 is TGTGCCAGTAGGCGGGTTACGGGCAATAGCAATCAGCCCCAGCATTTT.

This chain joins TRBV12-5 and TRBJ2-3; 14 bases are shared with TRBD2. The germline V gene encodes CDR1 LGHNT and CDR2 FRNRAP. After removal of 5 bases from V and 2 bases from J, the junction contained 3 bases not matched to a gene. The CDR3 consists of 16 residues. This chain's CDR3 is CASGMGLAGDTDTQYF. CDR3 DNA: TGTGCTAGTGGTATGGGACTAGCGGGAGACACAGATACGCAGTATTTT.

This clone occurred a few times. This rearrangement joins TRBV28 to TRBJ1-3, with D uncertain. CDR3 length: 11 residues. In germline, CDR1 is MDHEN, CDR2 SYDVKM. The CDR3 nucleotides read TGTGCGACCTTGCGCGGAAACACCATATATTTT. Translated, it gives CATLRGNTIYF. Full variable domain (outside the CDR3, taken from reference TRBV28 and TRBJ1-3): DVKVTQSSRYLVKRTGEKVFLECVQDMDHENMFWYRQDPGLGLRLIYFSYDVKMKEKGDIPEGYSVSREKKERFSLILESASTNQTSMYLCATLRGNTIYFGEGSWLTVV.

This chain links TRBV7-8 with TRBJ2-5; D remains ambiguous. Germline CDR1 and CDR2: SGHVS and FQNEAQ. This CDR3 region has 14 residues. Trimming stripped 0 bases from V and 5 bases from J, with 10 bases between. The CDR3 protein is CASSLAGLGETQYF. Here the CDR3 DNA reads TGTGCCAGCAGCTTAGCAGGGCTAGGCGAGACCCAGTACTTC.

The gene calls are TRBV19 and TRBJ1-5; D possibly corresponds to TRBD1 (5 bases). The CDR3 extends over 15 amino acids. The V gene lost 3 bases and the J gene lost 4 bases, with 13 bases spanning the gap. Germline V CDR1 and CDR2: LNHDA, SQIVND (reference sequence). DNA of the CDR3: TGTGCCAGTAGTATCAAAGGGGTAGCGAATCAGCCCCAGCATTTT. As protein: CASSIKGVANQPQHF.

J is TRBJ1-1 and V is TRBV4-3; the D gene is possibly TRBD1 (6 bases). Per the germline V gene, CDR1 is LGHNA and CDR2 is YSLEER. V was trimmed by 3 bases and J by 0 bases, leaving 11 bases between them. The CDR3 sequence is 15 residues long. The CDR3 reads CASSQIYRVNTEAFF. CDR3 nucleotide sequence: TGCGCCAGCAGCCAGATATACAGGGTGAACACTGAAGCTTTCTTT.

The chain uses TRBV7-2 and TRBJ2-7; D is unclear. V was cut by 4 bases and J by 5 bases, with 12 bases left in between. The CDR3 runs to 13 residues. The germline V gene encodes CDR1 SGHTA and CDR2 FQGNSA. CDR3 sequence (DNA): TGTGCCAGCAGCTGGGCAAATCAGAACGAGCAGTACTTC. Amino acid sequence: CASSWANQNEQYF. The full variable domain, with the rest looked up from reference TRBV7-2 and TRBJ2-7, is GAGVSQSPSNKVTEKGKDVELRCDPISGHTALYWYRQSLGQGLEFLIYFQGNSAPDKSGLPSDRFSAERTGGSVSTLTIQRTQQEDSAVYLCASSWANQNEQYFGPGTRLTVT.

This chain connects TRBV28 to TRBJ2-5, with D possibly being TRBD1 (5 bases). Germline assignment: CDR1 MDHEN and CDR2 SYDVKM. Trimming pared 9 bases from V and 6 bases from J, leaving 20 bases between. The CDR3 runs 14 residues. This CDR3 reads CASGQALGRKTQYF. The DNA of the CDR3 is TGTGCCAGTGGACAAGCCCTGGGTCGAAAGACCCAGTACTTC.

The chain uses TRBV7-6 and TRBJ2-3; D remains unclear. Per germline, CDR1 SGHVS and CDR2 FNYEAQ. The CDR3 is made up of 13 amino acids. V was trimmed by 1 base and J by 6 bases, leaving 8 bases between them. Here the CDR3 reads CASSLGPRDTQYF. CDR3 nucleotide sequence: TGTGCCAGCAGCTTAGGACCCCGGGATACGCAGTATTTT.

This clone was found a few times. This chain connects TRBV9 to TRBJ2-6; 8 positions agree with TRBD1. After removal of 4 bases from V and 0 bases from J, the junction contained 18 bases not matched to a gene. Germline CDR1 SGDLS, CDR2 YYNGEE. The CDR3 contains 21 residues. As DNA, the CDR3 is TGTGCCAGCAGCCCCCTCCCCGGTCCGGACAGGGTTCTCTCTGGGGCCAACGTCCTGACTTTC. Its protein product is CASSPLPGPDRVLSGANVLTF.

The V gene is TRBV18, the J gene TRBJ2-7; D call uncertain. The V end lost 6 bases, the J end lost 0 bases, and 9 bases lay between the germline ends. Looked up from germline, CDR1 is KGHSH and CDR2 is LQKENI. This CDR3 has 13 residues. CDR3 sequence: CASSLSDSYEQYF. CDR3 sequence (DNA): TGTGCCAGCTCCCTCAGTGACTCCTACGAGCAGTACTTC.

The gene calls are TRBV2 and TRBJ2-3; D remains unclear. This CDR3 has 12 residues. Per germline, CDR1 SNHLY and CDR2 FYNNEI. V dropped 3 bases and J dropped 10 bases, with 11 bases sitting between them. The CDR3 sequence: CASSDMGSSQYF. For the CDR3, the DNA is TGTGCCAGCAGTGATATGGGGTCTTCGCAGTATTTT.

The chain recombines TRBV11-3 with TRBJ2-2; D is uncertain. The CDR3 has 16 amino acids. Germline loops: CDR1 SGHNT, CDR2 YENEEA. Trimming took 5 bases from V and 5 from J, leaving 18 bases between them. CDR3 sequence: CASSQGNSRRTGELFF. The CDR3, as DNA: TGTGCCAGCAGCCAAGGAAACTCCCGACGGACCGGGGAGCTGTTTTTT.

This chain uses TRBV19 with TRBJ2-1; D remains ambiguous. V shed 5 bases and J shed 2 bases, with 10 bases lying between them. The germline gives CDR1 LNHDA, CDR2 SQIVND (reference sequence). This CDR3 contains 14 residues. The CDR3 DNA reads as TGTGCCAGTAGTGCCGGTGCCCCCTACAATGAGCAGTTCTTC. This gives the protein CASSAGAPYNEQFF.

The chain employs TRBV2 and TRBJ2-3; D is possibly TRBD1 (5 bases). V dropped 8 bases and J dropped 5 bases, with 11 bases sitting between them. CDR1 and CDR2 (germline): SNHLY, FYNNEI. The CDR3 runs 12 residues. The CDR3 region is CASVKGIDTQYF. In DNA, the CDR3 is TGTGCCAGCGTGAAGGGGATAGATACGCAGTATTTT.

The V gene is TRBV4-3, the J gene TRBJ1-3, with D possibly matching TRBD1 (5 bases). The V gene's germline CDR1 is LGHNA and CDR2 YSLEER. The CDR3 sequence is 13 residues long. The V and J ends lost 3 bases and 4 bases respectively, with 7 bases between them. The CDR3 region has the DNA TGCGCCAGCAGCCAGGGACCGGGAAACACCATATATTTT. Protein sequence: CASSQGPGNTIYF.

The chain links TRBV11-2 to TRBJ2-2, with D possibly being TRBD1 (5 bases). The CDR3 contains 12 residues. Germline CDR1 reads SGHAT; CDR2 reads FQNNGV. The V and J ends lost 6 bases and 13 bases respectively, with 15 bases between them. In DNA form, the CDR3 reads TGTGCCAGCAGTCCGGCCCCAAGGGGGCTGTTTTTT. This codes for CASSPAPRGLFF.

The chain recombines TRBV13 with TRBJ1-1; the match to TRBD1 covers 8 bases. This CDR3 spans 13 amino acids. With 4 bases clipped from V and 4 bases from J, the junction kept 2 bases outside the gene matches. Germline values: CDR1 PRHDT, CDR2 FYEKMQ (reference sequence). The CDR3 nucleotides read TGTGCCAGCAGCTCCGGGACAGGCACTGAAGCTTTCTTT. Amino acids: CASSSGTGTEAFF. The entire variable domain, with the rest obtained from reference TRBV13 and TRBJ1-1, is as follows: AAGVIQSPRHLIKEKRETATLKCYPIPRHDTVYWYQQGPGQDPQFLISFYEKMQSDKGSIPDRFSAQQFSDYHSELNMSSLELGDSALYFCASSSGTGTEAFFGQGTRLTVV.

The V gene is TRBV5-4, the J gene TRBJ2-2; D not certain. This CDR3 comprises 14 residues. The V end was cut by 4 bases, the J end by 5 bases, with 12 bases between. Germline assignment: CDR1 SGHNT and CDR2 YYREEE (reference sequence). In nucleotides, the CDR3 is TGTGCCAGCAGCCTGGCTTTGATGACCGGGGAGCTGTTTTTT. It encodes CASSLALMTGELFF.

This rearrangement joins TRBV9 to TRBJ2-7, with 8 bases identical to TRBD1. Per the germline V gene, CDR1 is SGDLS and CDR2 is YYNGEE. After removal of 4 bases from V and 0 bases from J, the junction contained 3 bases not matched to a gene. The CDR3 length is 14 residues. CDR3 bases: TGTGCCAGCAGCCCGGGACAGGCCTCCTACGAGCAGTACTTC. The encoded protein is CASSPGQASYEQYF.

This clone was seen more than once but under ten times. V gene TRBV6-6 combines with J gene TRBJ1-5, with 8 bases identical to TRBD1. The V gene end was trimmed by 6 bases and the J gene end by 11 bases; junction bases not matched to a gene: 15. CDR3 length equals 15 residues. Germline-derived CDR1 and CDR2 are MNHNY and SVGAGI (reference sequence). CDR3: CASSHGTGVSSAQHF. The CDR3 bases are TGTGCCAGCAGCCACGGGACAGGAGTTTCCTCGGCCCAGCATTTT.